The TCR beta chain described here comes from a study of glioma-infiltrating T cells. V gave up 2 bases and J gave up 7 bases, with 8 bases separating them. This CDR3 is built from 13 residues. Germline V gene lookup returns CDR1 MDHEN and CDR2 SYDVKM. Study-wide results and limits: Tissue and blood shared very few CDR3 sequences. Non-neoplastic patients had below-expected tissue-blood divergence, while all gliomas exceeded expectation.

This clonotype was detected many times. What it binds is unknown. Amplification of TCR alpha and beta CDR3 regions from RNA used iRepertoire nested multiplex PCR. From the multiplex PCR reads, TCRdb called clonotypes with MiXCR, one entry per CDR3 protein. The sample has roughly 100,000 distinct CDR3 sequences; about 30% are singletons. This sequence originates from a human donor with low-grade glioma or glioblastoma, undergoing nonglioma brain surgery, or in good health (not recorded which). The chain couples TRBV28 to TRBJ2-2; D is unresolved. The material sequenced was glioma tissue, nonneoplastic brain tissue, or PBMCs (not recorded which). CDR3 region: CASSLSTRGELFF. CDR3 in DNA: TGTGCCAGCAGTTTAAGTACCCGCGGGGAGCTGTTTTTT.